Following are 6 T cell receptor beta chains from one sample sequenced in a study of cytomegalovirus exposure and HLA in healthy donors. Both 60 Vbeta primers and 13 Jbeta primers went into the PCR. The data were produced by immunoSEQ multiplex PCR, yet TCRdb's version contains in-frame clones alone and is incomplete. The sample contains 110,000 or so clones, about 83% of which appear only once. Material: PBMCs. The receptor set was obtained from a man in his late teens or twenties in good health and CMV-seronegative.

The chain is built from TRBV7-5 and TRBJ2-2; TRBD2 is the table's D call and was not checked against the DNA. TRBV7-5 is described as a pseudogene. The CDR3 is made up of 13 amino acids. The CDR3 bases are TGTGTCAGACGAGGCTGTAACACCGGGGAGCTGTTTTTT. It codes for CVRRGCNTGELFF.

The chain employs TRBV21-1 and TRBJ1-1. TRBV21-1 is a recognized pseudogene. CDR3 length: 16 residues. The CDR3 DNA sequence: TGTGCCAGCAGCAAAGCGGAGGGCTGGTGGGACACTGAAGCTTTCTTT. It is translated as CASSKAEGWWDTEAFF.

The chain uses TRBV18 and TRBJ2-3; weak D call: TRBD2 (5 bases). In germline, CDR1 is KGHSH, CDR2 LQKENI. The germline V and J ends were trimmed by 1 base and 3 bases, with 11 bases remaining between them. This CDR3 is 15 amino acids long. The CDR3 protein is CASSPRTHATDTQYF. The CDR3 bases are TGTGCCAGCTCACCACGGACTCATGCTACAGATACGCAGTATTTT.

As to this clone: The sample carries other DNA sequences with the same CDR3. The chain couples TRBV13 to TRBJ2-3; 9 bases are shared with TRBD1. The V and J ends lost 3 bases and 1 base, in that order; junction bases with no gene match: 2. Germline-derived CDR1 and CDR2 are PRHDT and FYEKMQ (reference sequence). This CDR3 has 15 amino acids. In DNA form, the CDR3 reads TGTGCCAGCAGCTTCCGGGACAGGGGCACAGATACGCAGTATTTT. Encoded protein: CASSFRDRGTDTQYF.

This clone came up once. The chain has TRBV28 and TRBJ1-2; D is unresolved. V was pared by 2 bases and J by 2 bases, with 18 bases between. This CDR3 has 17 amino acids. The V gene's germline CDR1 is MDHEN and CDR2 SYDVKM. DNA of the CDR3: TGTGCCAGCAGTTTAGCAAATAGCGGTCTATGGAACTATGGCTACACCTTC. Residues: CASSLANSGLWNYGYTF.

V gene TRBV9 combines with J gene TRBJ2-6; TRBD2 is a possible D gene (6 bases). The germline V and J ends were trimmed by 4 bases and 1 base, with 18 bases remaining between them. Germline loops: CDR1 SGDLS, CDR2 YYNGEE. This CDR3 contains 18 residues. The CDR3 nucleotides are TGTGCCAGCAGCAAAGCAGCAGGGCGGGGATCTGGGGCCAACGTCCTGACTTTC. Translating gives CASSKAAGRGSGANVLTF.